This record looks at one TCR beta chain sequence and its context. The antigen is not known. The CDR3 spans 19 residues. Germline V CDR1 and CDR2: SNHLY, FYNNEI. This sample stems from a study of T cells expressing NK-cell markers. Study-level information: With respect to HCMV, most of the eight sequenced donors were seropositive, and one was seronegative.

Study conclusions and caveats: There remained a lack of clarity about HCMV specificity of expanded NKG2C+ T cell clones.

What made the TCR beta cDNA was 5'RACE template switching with UMIs. Following a re-call of the 5' RACE reads, TCRdb has one entry per CDR3 protein and lacks DNA. The sample shows some 450,000 distinct CDR3 sequences, and 7.3% sits with its ten largest clones. V and J are TRBV2 and TRBJ2-1; TCRdb selects TRBD2, and the lack of DNA leaves this call unchecked. The sequenced sample consisted of blood T cells: a sorted CD56 or NKG2C T cell subset, CD4+ or CD8+ T cells, or bulk PBMC T cells (not recorded which). The source of this sequence is a woman aged 18 to 75 in good health. This CDR3 reads CASSPRVGLAGGDYNEQFF.